The 14 T cell receptor beta chains listed next were all sequenced from one sample in a study of blood T cell repertoires in COVID-19. The protocol was immunoSEQ multiplex PCR, while the TCRdb copy is restricted to in-frame clones and leaves out a portion. The sample lists roughly 200,000 clones, around 85% occurring once. The sample consisted of peripheral blood. The receptors were gathered from a human donor with active or convalescent COVID-19. The donor label of this sample is uncertain.

The V and J genes are TRBV2 and TRBJ2-2; the D gene is possibly TRBD1 (5 bases). Germline CDR1 and CDR2: SNHLY and FYNNEI. The CDR3 is made up of 14 amino acids. V lost 8 bases to trimming and J lost 7 bases, with 17 bases between them. For the CDR3, the DNA is TGTGCCAGCCAGGGATTTGGGGTTAGCGGGGAGCTGTTTTTT. Translating gives CASQGFGVSGELFF.

This chain links TRBV25-1 with TRBJ2-5; unclear D gene. CDR1 MGHDK and CDR2 SYGVNS come from the germline V gene. This CDR3 has 13 residues. Trimming took 5 bases from V and 6 from J, leaving 13 bases between them. For the CDR3, the DNA is TGTGCCAGCAGTAACCCCCGGAGCCAGACCCAGTACTTC. It translates to CASSNPRSQTQYF.

The chain is built from TRBV11-3 and TRBJ2-6, with D hard to call. This CDR3 is 15 amino acids long. Trimming pared 4 bases from V and 0 bases from J, leaving 7 bases between. The germline V gene has CDR1 SGHNT and CDR2 YENEEA. The DNA of the CDR3 is TGTGCCAGCAGCTCGCAGGACTCTGGGGCCAACGTCCTGACTTTC. Its translation is CASSSQDSGANVLTF.

The gene calls are TRBV7-9 and TRBJ2-5; TRBD2 might be the D (6 bases). V gave up 5 bases and J gave up 5 bases, with 12 bases separating them. The CDR3 loop spans 13 amino acids. CDR1 and CDR2 (germline): SEHNR, FQNEAQ (reference sequence). DNA for the CDR3: TGTGCCAGCAGCGCGGAGGGTTTGGAGACCCAGTACTTC. Its protein is CASSAEGLETQYF.

The chain recombines TRBV18 with TRBJ1-5, with D unclear. V was shortened by 4 bases and J by 1 base, with 11 bases between the two germline ends. Per the germline V gene, CDR1 is KGHSH and CDR2 is LQKENI. The CDR3 has 15 residues. The CDR3 is CASSREVVSNQPQHF. DNA of the CDR3: TGTGCCAGCTCACGGGAGGTTGTCAGCAATCAGCCCCAGCATTTT.

In this sample, this clone turned up a few times. This chain connects TRBV5-4 to TRBJ2-3; 9 nucleotides agree with TRBD2. CDR3 size: 16 residues. Losses at the gene ends were 3 bases for V and 7 bases for J; bases not matched to a gene: 12. Germline V gives CDR1 SGHNT, CDR2 YYREEE (reference sequence). CDR3 amino acids: CASSSRIAGAVNTQYF. In DNA, the CDR3 is TGTGCCAGCAGCTCGCGTATAGCGGGGGCGGTAAATACGCAGTATTTT.

The chain employs TRBV5-1 and TRBJ2-3; D possibly corresponds to TRBD2 (6 bases). CDR1 is SGHRS, CDR2 YFSETQ, per germline. The V end was cut by 4 bases, the J end by 5 bases, with 11 bases between. This CDR3 has 13 residues. The CDR3 coding sequence is TGCGCCAGCAGCCTGGGGACTTTAGATACGCAGTATTTT. Its protein is CASSLGTLDTQYF.

This clone was seen only a few times. The sample carries other DNA sequences with the same CDR3. This chain uses TRBV13 with TRBJ1-3; perhaps TRBD1 as D (5 bases). CDR3 size: 13 residues. Trimming removed 1 base at V and 4 bases at J, with 5 bases between. Germline lookup yields CDR1 PRHDT and CDR2 FYEKMQ (reference sequence). The CDR3 coding sequence is TGTGCCAGCAGCTTAGCAGGGGGAAACACCATATATTTT. Its translation is CASSLAGGNTIYF. The complete variable domain, with remaining parts taken from reference TRBV13 and TRBJ1-3, reads AAGVIQSPRHLIKEKRETATLKCYPIPRHDTVYWYQQGPGQDPQFLISFYEKMQSDKGSIPDRFSAQQFSDYHSELNMSSLELGDSALYFCASSLAGGNTIYFGEGSWLTVV.

The rearrangement uses TRBV10-3 and TRBJ1-6, with D possibly being TRBD1 (6 bases). The germline gives CDR1 ENHRY, CDR2 SYGVKD. The CDR3 loop spans 16 amino acids. V was cut by 10 bases and J by 0 bases, with 16 bases left in between. The chain's CDR3 is CATGASRSSYNSPLHF. The CDR3 DNA follows: TGTGCCACAGGGGCCAGCCGTAGCTCCTATAATTCACCCCTCCACTTT.

The chain links TRBV11-3 to TRBJ2-3; TRBD2 might be the D (5 bases). Per the germline V gene, CDR1 is SGHNT and CDR2 is YENEEA. V shed 5 bases and J shed 2 bases, with 14 bases lying between them. The CDR3 is 15 amino acids. The CDR3 DNA reads TGTGCCAGCAGCGTAAGCGGAGGACTCACAGATACGCAGTATTTT. Encoded protein: CASSVSGGLTDTQYF.

The V call is TRBV5-4, the J call TRBJ2-3, with 9 nucleotides matching TRBD2. The V and J ends lost 3 bases and 3 bases, in that order; junction bases with no gene match: 2. Looked up from germline, CDR1 is SGHNT and CDR2 is YYREEE (reference sequence). The CDR3 spans 14 residues. CDR3 sequence reads: CASSSLAGTDTQYF. Here the CDR3 DNA reads TGTGCCAGCAGCTCCCTAGCGGGAACAGATACGCAGTATTTT.

The sample holds one count of this clone. The V gene is TRBV27, the J gene TRBJ2-3, with 12 bases lining up with TRBD2. The ends lost 7 bases at V and 3 bases at J; junction bases unmatched: 8. Germline lookup yields CDR1 MNHEY and CDR2 SMNVEV (reference sequence). The length of the CDR3 is 16 residues. For the CDR3, the DNA is TGTGCCAGCAAGCCGTGGACTAGCGGGACAACAGATACGCAGTATTTT. Translation gives CASKPWTSGTTDTQYF.

This rearrangement joins TRBV19 to TRBJ1-2; D possibly corresponds to TRBD1 (6 bases). V lost 2 bases and J 4 bases, leaving 11 bases between the germline ends. The CDR3 totals 14 residues. The germline gives CDR1 LNHDA, CDR2 SQIVND (reference sequence). The CDR3 loop reads CASSIIGDTYGYTF. The CDR3 DNA is TGTGCCAGTAGTATAATAGGGGACACCTATGGCTACACCTTC.

The chain links TRBV3-1 (or the pseudogene TRBV3-2) to TRBJ1-2; D is unresolved. Trimming cost V 1 base and J 3 bases, with 9 bases left between them. There are 14 residues in the CDR3. The germline V gene has CDR1 LGHDT and CDR2 YNNKEL (reference sequence). For the CDR3, the DNA is TGTGCCAGCAGCCAAGTGGGCCTCGACTATGGCTACACCTTC. Its protein is CASSQVGLDYGYTF.